These 18 T cell receptor beta chains came from one sample sequenced in a study of T cells in Graves' hyperthyroidism and ophthalmopathy. Amplified TCR beta CDR3 regions came from RNA transcripts. The HTBI primer set served for first-round RT-PCR of the TCR CDR3. TCRdb independently ran MiXCR on the multiplex PCR reads; one entry per CDR3 protein. The sample gives around 620,000 distinct CDR3 sequences, approximately 15% of which show up once; 6.5% to 9% is in the top ten. Sequencing used blood. All receptors come from a woman aged 18-29 years with Graves' ophthalmopathy.

This clonotype was seen ten or more times. This rearrangement joins TRBV5-1 to TRBJ2-2; D is tentatively TRBD1 or TRBD2 (5 bases each). The germline V gene has CDR1 SGHRS and CDR2 YFSETQ. The CDR3 has 16 residues. The V gene lost 4 bases and the J gene lost 1 base, with 14 bases spanning the gap. Written as DNA, the CDR3 is TGCGCCAGCAGCGGTACTAGGGGTGGGAACACCGGGGAGCTGTTTTTT. Translating gives CASSGTRGGNTGELFF.

This clonotype was counted many times. The chain recombines TRBV6-1 with TRBJ2-1; perhaps TRBD2 as D (5 bases). The V and J ends lost 4 bases and 4 bases respectively, with 11 bases between them. CDR1 is MNHNS and CDR2 is SASEGT in the germline V gene. The CDR3 spans 14 residues. The CDR3 DNA reads TGTGCCAGCAGTGCGACGGGGTTATACAATGAGCAGTTCTTC. Its protein is CASSATGLYNEQFF.

The table lists this clonotype with many counts. The chain links TRBV6-1 to TRBJ1-2; TRBD1 matches 9 bases. V dropped 5 bases and J dropped 7; count of bases not matched to a gene: 14. This CDR3 is 16 amino acids long. Germline V gives CDR1 MNHNS, CDR2 SASEGT. The CDR3, as DNA: TGTGCCAGCAGTCCCGAGGACAGGGGTCGGAGTTCTGGCTACACCTTC. It translates to CASSPEDRGRSSGYTF.

A few counts support this clonotype. The rearrangement links TRBV20-1 to TRBJ1-4; D possibly corresponds to TRBD1 (5 bases). V shed 3 bases and J shed 8 bases, with 10 bases lying between them. The V gene's germline CDR1 is DFQATT and CDR2 SNEGSKA (reference sequence). The length of the CDR3 is 12 residues. In nucleotides, the CDR3 is TGCAGTGCTAGGAGGGGTCCGGAAAAACTGTTTTTT. Protein sequence: CSARRGPEKLFF.

V usage is TRBV6-5 and J usage is TRBJ2-7; 8 nucleotides agree with TRBD1. Trimming cost V 2 bases and J 7 bases; bases outside gene matches: 13. The CDR3 covers 16 residues. CDR1 MNHEY and CDR2 SVGAGI come from the germline V gene. The CDR3 loop reads CASSYDGDRSRGEQYF. The DNA of the CDR3 is TGTGCCAGCAGTTACGATGGGGACAGGTCCCGAGGAGAGCAGTACTTC.

In its sample, this clonotype was seen a few times. The chain uses TRBV3-1 and TRBJ2-5; the D gene is possibly TRBD2 (6 bases). Trimming removed 2 bases at V and 2 bases at J, with 18 bases between. CDR1 and CDR2 from the germline V gene are LGHDT and YNNKEL (reference sequence). The CDR3 is 17 amino acids. Here the CDR3 reads CASSQWGREVVQETQYF. CDR3 bases: TGTGCCAGCAGCCAATGGGGAAGGGAGGTGGTTCAAGAGACCCAGTACTTC.

This clonotype has more than one count but fewer than ten. This chain joins TRBV5-8 and TRBJ2-3; 11 nucleotides agree with TRBD2. V lost 2 bases, J lost 5 bases, and 19 bases stayed unmatched. The CDR3 spans 20 residues. CDR1 and CDR2 (germline): SGHTS, YDEGEE. The CDR3 DNA reads TGTGCCAGCAGCTTCCCCTCCGCGCCAGGTAGCGGGAGGGCCAGAGATACGCAGTATTTT. Translation: CASSFPSAPGSGRARDTQYF.

This clonotype was observed at least ten times. This chain links TRBV12-3 or TRBV12-4 with TRBJ1-4; D remains ambiguous. This CDR3 contains 11 residues. The ends were cut back, 3 bases at V and 10 bases at J, with 6 bases in the middle. The CDR3 sequence is CASSLAAKLFF. The CDR3, as DNA: TGTGCCAGCAGTTTGGCAGCAAAACTGTTTTTT.

This clonotype has ten or more counts. The rearrangement uses TRBV20-1 and TRBJ1-1; possible D gene TRBD1, 6 bases. The CDR3 contains 13 residues. Germline V gene data show CDR1 as DFQATT and CDR2 as SNEGSKA (reference sequence). V was clipped by 1 base and J by 10 bases, with 16 bases between them. The CDR3 sequence is CSARALGGIGAFF. Written as DNA, the CDR3 is TGCAGTGCTAGAGCCCTAGGGGGTATCGGAGCTTTCTTT.

V usage is TRBV6-1 and J usage is TRBJ1-3, with 8 bases identical to TRBD1. V lost 4 bases to trimming and J lost 4 bases; unmatched junction nucleotides: 3. Per the germline V gene, CDR1 is MNHNS and CDR2 is SASEGT. The CDR3 spans 14 residues. The CDR3 DNA sequence: TGTGCCAGCAGTGTCGACAGGGGAGGAAACACCATATATTTT. The encoded protein is CASSVDRGGNTIYF.

Ten or more counts support this clonotype. This sequence joins TRBV7-9 and TRBJ2-1; 7 bases map to TRBD1. With V trimmed by 4 bases and J by 7 bases, 16 bases remained unmatched. In germline, CDR1 is SEHNR, CDR2 FQNEAQ (reference sequence). CDR3 length: 17 residues. The CDR3 DNA sequence: TGTGCCAGCAGCTCGGCCAGGGGGTGGGGGACCGCTAATGAGCAGTTCTTC. Amino acid sequence: CASSSARGWGTANEQFF.

J is TRBJ2-7 and V is TRBV9; 14 nucleotides align to TRBD2. The V gene's germline CDR1 is SGDLS and CDR2 YYNGEE. This CDR3 is 23 amino acids long. With 0 bases clipped from V and 4 bases from J, the junction kept 24 bases outside the gene matches. The CDR3 is CASSVGPWDSKPGLAGARYEQYF. The CDR3 DNA reads TGTGCCAGCAGCGTAGGGCCTTGGGACAGCAAACCGGGACTAGCGGGAGCCCGGTACGAGCAGTACTTC.

This clonotype was found a few times. This rearrangement joins TRBV30 to TRBJ2-7, with D perhaps assigned TRBD1 or TRBD2 (6 bases each). The V end lost 5 bases, the J end lost 2 bases, and 13 bases lay between the germline ends. Germline CDR1 is GTSNPN and CDR2 is SVGIG (reference sequence). The CDR3 extends over 13 amino acids. DNA for the CDR3: TGTGCCTGGGGAGGGGGGCTAGCCTACGAGCAGTACTTC. It codes for CAWGGGLAYEQYF.

The gene calls are TRBV24-1 and TRBJ1-5; D is possibly TRBD1 (5 bases). The CDR3 has 15 residues. With 4 bases removed from V and 0 bases from J, the gap between germline ends came to 9 bases. Germline V gene sequence: CDR1 KGHDR, CDR2 SFDVKD. CDR3 residues: CATSESRVSNQPQHF. The CDR3, as DNA: TGTGCCACCAGTGAAAGCAGGGTTAGCAATCAGCCCCAGCATTTT.

This clonotype was recorded at least ten times. The rearrangement joins TRBV6-1 to TRBJ1-2; the match to TRBD1 covers 7 bases. Germline V lookup: CDR1 MNHNS, CDR2 SASEGT. The CDR3 covers 17 residues. Trimming cost V 5 bases and J 1 base; bases outside gene matches: 13. The chain's CDR3 is CASSPSAPGTVNYGYTF. The CDR3 nucleotides read TGTGCCAGCAGTCCCAGTGCCCCCGGGACAGTTAACTATGGCTACACCTTC.

A word on this clonotype: A single base separates this from a much larger clone, so it may be a read error. The gene calls are TRBV3-1 and TRBJ1-4; D gene ambiguous. V was cut by 0 bases and J by 8 bases, with 10 bases left in between. The CDR3 extends over 14 amino acids. CDR1 LGHDT and CDR2 YNNKEL come from the germline V gene (reference sequence). The CDR3 nucleotides are TGTGCCAGCAGCCAAGATCACCGGGGAGAAAAACTGTTTTTT. Amino acids: CASSQDHRGEKLFF.

This chain joins TRBV20-1 and TRBJ2-7; 12 nucleotides align to TRBD2. The CDR3 sequence is 18 residues long. Germline-derived CDR1 and CDR2 are DFQATT and SNEGSKA (reference sequence). Unmatched junction bases numbered 11, after V lost 0 bases and J lost 2 bases. The CDR3 bases are TGCAGTGCTAGAGATGTCAGTACACTAGCGGGAGGCCCCTACGAGCAGTACTTC. Protein product: CSARDVSTLAGGPYEQYF.

In regard to this clonotype: A much larger clone lies one base from this, so it may be a read error. In nucleotides, the CDR3 is TGTGCCAGCCTGCCAAAGCCTGGTGGAATAGAGCAGTTCTTC. It is translated as CASLPKPGGIEQFF. The rearrangement uses TRBV7-9 and TRBJ2-1; no definite D call. Trimming removed 8 bases from V and 10 bases from J, with 21 bases in between. Germline CDR1 is SEHNR and CDR2 is FQNEAQ (reference sequence). The CDR3 runs to 14 residues.